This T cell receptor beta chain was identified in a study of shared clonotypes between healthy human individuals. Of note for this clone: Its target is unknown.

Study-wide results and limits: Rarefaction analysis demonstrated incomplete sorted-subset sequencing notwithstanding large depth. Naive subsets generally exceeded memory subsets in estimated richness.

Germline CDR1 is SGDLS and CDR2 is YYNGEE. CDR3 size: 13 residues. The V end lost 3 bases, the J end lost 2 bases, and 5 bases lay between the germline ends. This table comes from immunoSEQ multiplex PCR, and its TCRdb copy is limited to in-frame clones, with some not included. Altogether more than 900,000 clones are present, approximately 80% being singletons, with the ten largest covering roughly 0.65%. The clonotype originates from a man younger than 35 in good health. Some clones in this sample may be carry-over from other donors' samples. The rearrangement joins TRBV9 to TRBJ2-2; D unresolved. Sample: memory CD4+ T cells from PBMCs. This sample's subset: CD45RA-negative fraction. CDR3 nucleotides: TGTGCCAGCAGCGGGAGAAACACCGGGGAGCTGTTTTTT. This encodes CASSGRNTGELFF.